Listed below are T cell receptor beta chains from one sample, sequenced in a study of blood T cell repertoires in COVID-19. Produced via immunoSEQ multiplex PCR; TCRdb's table is partial and in-frame only. This repertoire shows 250,000 to 400,000 clones, roughly 90% found once; its top ten account for under 3%. The sample comprised peripheral blood. The receptors were gathered from a woman in her 30s with COVID-19, enrolled during active disease. The CDR3 runs from the conserved cysteine through the conserved F or W. A D gene is named only where the DNA matches it firmly. The size entry is marked missing in some rows and otherwise reads once, few, many or a size class.

TRBJ1-1,TRBV6-2/TRBV6-3,.,.,CASSYGNPGHRNTEAFF,TGTGCCAGCAGTTACGGGAACCCGGGACACCGGAACACTGAAGCTTTCTTT
TRBJ2-1,TRBV5-1,.,once,CASSLELAYSSYNEQFF,TGCGCCAGCAGCTTGGAATTAGCGTATAGCTCCTACAATGAGCAGTTCTTC
TRBJ1-6,TRBV14,.,.,CASSQGRENSPLHF,TGTGCCAGCAGCCAGGGCAGGGAAAATTCACCCCTCCACTTT
TRBJ1-1,TRBV27,.,.,CASSLDGRFTEAFF,TGTGCCAGCAGTCTAGACGGGAGGTTCACTGAAGCTTTCTTT
TRBJ1-2,TRBV5-6,.,.,CASSDDSGAPYGYTF,TGTGCCAGCAGCGATGACAGTGGGGCCCCCTATGGCTACACCTTC
TRBJ2-5,TRBV19,TRBD1,.,CASSSGTARGETQYF,TGTGCCAGTAGTTCCGGGACAGCCAGGGGAGAGACCCAGTACTTC
TRBJ2-1,TRBV10-3,.,.,CAISESGGPEQFF,TGTGCCATCAGTGAGTCGGGGGGTCCTGAGCAGTTCTTC
TRBJ1-2,TRBV27,.,.,CASRSGTANYGYTF,TGTGCCAGCAGATCAGGAACAGCTAACTATGGCTACACCTTC
TRBJ1-1,TRBV3-1/TRBV3-2,.,.,CASRGAEAFF,TGTGCCAGCCGGGGGGCTGAAGCTTTCTTT
TRBJ2-5,TRBV11-2,.,.,CASSLGYTIQETQYF,TGTGCCAGCAGCTTAGGATACACTATCCAAGAGACCCAGTACTTC
TRBJ1-3,TRBV29-1,.,.,CSVGQDSGNTIYF,TGCAGCGTAGGCCAGGACTCTGGAAACACCATATATTTT
TRBJ2-7,TRBV14,.,.,CASSQSWVRGMSTFPYEQYF,TGTGCCAGCAGCCAAAGTTGGGTAAGGGGGATGTCAACGTTCCCCTACGAGCAGTACTTC
TRBJ2-7,TRBV14,TRBD2,.,CASSQVLAGVYEQYF,TGTGCCAGCAGCCAAGTCCTAGCGGGAGTATACGAGCAGTACTTC
TRBJ2-3,TRBV18,TRBD1,.,CASSLPGQGSDTQYF,TGTGCCAGCTCACTCCCGGGACAGGGTTCGGATACGCAGTATTTT
TRBJ2-5,TRBV14,.,.,CASSSGETQYF,TGTGCCAGCAGTTCGGGAGAGACCCAGTACTTC
TRBJ2-7,TRBV6-5,TRBD2,.,CASKVLAGGNYEQYF,TGTGCCAGCAAGGTACTAGCGGGAGGGAACTACGAGCAGTACTTC
TRBJ1-2,TRBV18,.,few,CASSPRDRTVGYTF,TGTGCCAGCTCACCGCGGGACCGAACGGTTGGCTACACCTTC
TRBJ2-2,TRBV28,.,few,CASSLFRGSNTGELFF,TGTGCCAGCAGTTTATTTCGGGGGTCGAACACCGGGGAGCTGTTTTTT
TRBJ2-7,TRBV28,TRBD2,few,CASAALVAGSSYEQYF,TGTGCCAGCGCAGCTTTGGTAGCGGGAAGCTCCTACGAGCAGTACTTC
TRBJ2-1,TRBV3-1/TRBV3-2,.,.,CASSPVTGHNEQFF,TGTGCCAGCAGCCCTGTGACAGGTCACAATGAGCAGTTCTTC
TRBJ1-3,TRBV3-1/TRBV3-2,TRBD1,.,CASSQDLGQGRNTIYF,TGTGCCAGCAGCCAAGATCTGGGACAGGGGAGAAACACCATATATTTT
TRBJ2-5,TRBV5-1,.,.,CASSLGGGVETQYF,TGCGCCAGCAGCTTGGGGGGCGGGGTCGAGACCCAGTACTTC
TRBJ2-2,TRBV7-9,.,.,CASSSTRTTGELFF,TGTGCCAGCAGCTCGACGCGGACAACCGGGGAGCTGTTTTTT
TRBJ2-1,TRBV3-1/TRBV3-2,.,once,CASSQGLGGPNEQFF,TGTGCCAGCAGCCAAGGCCTCGGGGGGCCCAATGAGCAGTTCTTC
TRBJ1-2,TRBV6-6,TRBD1,.,CASSLGQGNYTF,TGTGCCAGCAGCCTCGGACAGGGTAACTACACCTTC
TRBJ1-4,TRBV5-1,TRBD1,few,CASSLAKTGGNEKLFF,TGCGCCAGCAGCTTGGCTAAGACAGGGGGTAATGAAAAACTGTTTTTT